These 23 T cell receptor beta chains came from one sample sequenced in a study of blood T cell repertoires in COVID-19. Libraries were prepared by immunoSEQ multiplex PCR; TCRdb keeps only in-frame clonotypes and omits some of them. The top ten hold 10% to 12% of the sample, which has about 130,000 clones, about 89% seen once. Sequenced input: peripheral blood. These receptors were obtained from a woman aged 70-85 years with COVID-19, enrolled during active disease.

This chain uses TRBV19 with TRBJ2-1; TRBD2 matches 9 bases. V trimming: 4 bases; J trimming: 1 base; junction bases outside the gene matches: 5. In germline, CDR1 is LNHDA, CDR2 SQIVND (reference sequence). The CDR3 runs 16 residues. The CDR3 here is CASSSGGAGSYNEQFF. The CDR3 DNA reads TGTGCCAGTAGTAGCGGGGGGGCTGGGTCCTACAATGAGCAGTTCTTC.

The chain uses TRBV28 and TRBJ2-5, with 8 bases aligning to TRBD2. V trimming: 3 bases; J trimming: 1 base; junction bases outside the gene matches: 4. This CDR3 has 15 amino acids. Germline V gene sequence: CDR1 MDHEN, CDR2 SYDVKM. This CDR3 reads CASSFLRGVQETQYF. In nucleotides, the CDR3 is TGTGCCAGCAGTTTCTTGCGGGGGGTCCAAGAGACCCAGTACTTC.

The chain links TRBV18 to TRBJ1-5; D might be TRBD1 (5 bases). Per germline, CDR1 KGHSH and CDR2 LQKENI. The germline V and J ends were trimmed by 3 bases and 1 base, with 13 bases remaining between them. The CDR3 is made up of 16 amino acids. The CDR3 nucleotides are TGTGCCAGCTCACCCTCGGGGGTCCTAAGCAATCAGCCCCAGCATTTT. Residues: CASSPSGVLSNQPQHF.

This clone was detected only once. CDR3 in DNA: TGCAGCGTTGTGGAAGGGGGCACTGAAGCTTTCTTT. The encoded protein is CSVVEGGTEAFF. The chain carries TRBV29-1 and TRBJ1-1; maybe TRBD1 (6 bases). The V gene lost 4 bases and the J gene lost 4 bases, with 10 bases spanning the gap. Germline V CDR1 and CDR2: SQVTM, ANQGSEA. The CDR3 consists of 12 residues.

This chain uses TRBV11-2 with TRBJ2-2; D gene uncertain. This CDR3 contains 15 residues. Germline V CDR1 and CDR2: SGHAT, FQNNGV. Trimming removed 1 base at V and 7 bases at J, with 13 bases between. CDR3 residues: CASSLGTPGIGELFF. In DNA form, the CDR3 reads TGTGCCAGCAGCTTAGGAACCCCGGGTATCGGGGAGCTGTTTTTT.

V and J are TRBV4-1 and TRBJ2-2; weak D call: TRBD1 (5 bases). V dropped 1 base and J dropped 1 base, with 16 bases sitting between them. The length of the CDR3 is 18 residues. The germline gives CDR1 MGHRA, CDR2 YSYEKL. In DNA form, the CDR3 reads TGCGCCAGCAGCCAAGGCCTAGTTGGCGACAGGAACACCGGGGAGCTGTTTTTT. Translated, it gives CASSQGLVGDRNTGELFF.

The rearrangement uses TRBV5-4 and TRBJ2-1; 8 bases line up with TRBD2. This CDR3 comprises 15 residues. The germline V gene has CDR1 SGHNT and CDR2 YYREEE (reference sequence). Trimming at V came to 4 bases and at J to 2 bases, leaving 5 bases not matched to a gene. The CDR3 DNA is TGTGCCAGCAGCCTCGGCGGGGGGCCCTACAATGAGCAGTTCTTC. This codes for CASSLGGGPYNEQFF. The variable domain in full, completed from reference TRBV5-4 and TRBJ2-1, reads ETGVTQSPTHLIKTRGQQVTLRCSSQSGHNTVSWYQQALGQGPQFIFQYYREEENGRGNFPPRFSGLQFPNYSSELNVNALELDDSALYLCASSLGGGPYNEQFFGPGTRLTVL.

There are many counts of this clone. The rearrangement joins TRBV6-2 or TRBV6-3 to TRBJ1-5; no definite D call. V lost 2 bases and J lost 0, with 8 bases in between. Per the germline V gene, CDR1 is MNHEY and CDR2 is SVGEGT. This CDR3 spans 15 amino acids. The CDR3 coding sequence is TGTGCCAGCAGTTACCGGGGAGATAGCAATCAGCCCCAGCATTTT. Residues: CASSYRGDSNQPQHF.

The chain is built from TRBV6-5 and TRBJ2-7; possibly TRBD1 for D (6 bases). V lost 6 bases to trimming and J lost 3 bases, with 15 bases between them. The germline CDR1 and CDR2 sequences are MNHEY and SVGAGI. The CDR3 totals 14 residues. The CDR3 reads CASSPTGFGYEQYF. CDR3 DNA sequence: TGTGCCAGCAGCCCAACAGGGTTCGGCTACGAGCAGTACTTC.

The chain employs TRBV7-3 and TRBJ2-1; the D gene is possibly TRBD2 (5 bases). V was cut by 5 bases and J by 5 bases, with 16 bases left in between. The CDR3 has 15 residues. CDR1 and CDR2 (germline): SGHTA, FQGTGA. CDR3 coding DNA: TGTGCCAGCAGCCCCATAGGACTGACCGACAATGAGCAGTTCTTC. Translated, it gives CASSPIGLTDNEQFF.

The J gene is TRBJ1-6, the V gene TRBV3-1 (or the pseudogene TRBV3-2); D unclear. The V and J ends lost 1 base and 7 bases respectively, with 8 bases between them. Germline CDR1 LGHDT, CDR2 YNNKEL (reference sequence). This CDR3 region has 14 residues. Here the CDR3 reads CASSQVAENSPLHF. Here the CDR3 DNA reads TGTGCCAGCAGCCAAGTGGCGGAGAATTCACCCCTCCACTTT.

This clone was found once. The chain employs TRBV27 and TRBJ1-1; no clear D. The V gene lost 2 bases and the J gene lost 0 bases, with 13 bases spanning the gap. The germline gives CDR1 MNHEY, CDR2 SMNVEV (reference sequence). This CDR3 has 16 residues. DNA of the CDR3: TGTGCCAGCAGTTTAGGTTTTTGGGAGTTGAACACTGAAGCTTTCTTT. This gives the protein CASSLGFWELNTEAFF.

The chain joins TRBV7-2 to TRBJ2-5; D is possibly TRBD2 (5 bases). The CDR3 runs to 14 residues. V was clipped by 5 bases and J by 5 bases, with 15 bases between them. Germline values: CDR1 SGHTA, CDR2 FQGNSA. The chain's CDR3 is CASSLTRVGETQYF. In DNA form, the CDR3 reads TGTGCCAGCAGCCTTACGAGGGTTGGCGAGACCCAGTACTTC.

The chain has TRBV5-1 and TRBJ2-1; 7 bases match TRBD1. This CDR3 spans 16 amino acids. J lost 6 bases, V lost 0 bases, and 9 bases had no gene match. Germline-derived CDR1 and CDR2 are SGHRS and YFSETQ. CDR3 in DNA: TGCGCCAGCAGCTTGGTAACAGGGGTCAGGGTCAATGAGCAGTTCTTC. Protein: CASSLVTGVRVNEQFF.

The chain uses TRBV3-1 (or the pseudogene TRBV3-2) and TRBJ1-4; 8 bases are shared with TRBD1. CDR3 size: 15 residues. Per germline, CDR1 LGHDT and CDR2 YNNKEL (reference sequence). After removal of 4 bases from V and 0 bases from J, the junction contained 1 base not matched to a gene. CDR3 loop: CASSLQGATNEKLFF. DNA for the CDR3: TGTGCCAGCAGCCTACAGGGGGCAACTAATGAAAAACTGTTTTTT.

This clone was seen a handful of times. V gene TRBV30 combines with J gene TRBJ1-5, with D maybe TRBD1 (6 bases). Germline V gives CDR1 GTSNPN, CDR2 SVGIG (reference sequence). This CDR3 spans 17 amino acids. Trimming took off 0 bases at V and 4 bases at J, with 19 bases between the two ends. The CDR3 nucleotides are TGTGCCTGGAGTGTACGGGCGGGAGGGACAATAAATCAGCCCCAGCATTTT. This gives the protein CAWSVRAGGTINQPQHF.

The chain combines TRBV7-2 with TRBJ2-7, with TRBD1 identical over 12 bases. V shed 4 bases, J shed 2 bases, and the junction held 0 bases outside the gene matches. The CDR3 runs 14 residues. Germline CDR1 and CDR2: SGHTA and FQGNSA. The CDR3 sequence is CASSWDRGPYEQYF. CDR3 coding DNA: TGTGCCAGCAGCTGGGACAGGGGGCCCTACGAGCAGTACTTC.

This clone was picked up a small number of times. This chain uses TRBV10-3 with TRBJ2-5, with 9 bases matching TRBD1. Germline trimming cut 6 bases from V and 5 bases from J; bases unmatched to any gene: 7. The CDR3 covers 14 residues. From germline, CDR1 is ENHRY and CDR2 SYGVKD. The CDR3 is CAIRPGQGGETQYF. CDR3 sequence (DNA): TGTGCCATCAGGCCGGGACAGGGCGGTGAGACCCAGTACTTC.

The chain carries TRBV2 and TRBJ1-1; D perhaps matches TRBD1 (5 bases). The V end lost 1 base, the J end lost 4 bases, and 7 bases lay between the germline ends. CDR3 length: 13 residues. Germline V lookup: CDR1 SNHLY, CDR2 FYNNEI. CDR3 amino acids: CASSEGGVTEAFF. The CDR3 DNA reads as TGTGCCAGCAGTGAAGGGGGGGTCACTGAAGCTTTCTTT.

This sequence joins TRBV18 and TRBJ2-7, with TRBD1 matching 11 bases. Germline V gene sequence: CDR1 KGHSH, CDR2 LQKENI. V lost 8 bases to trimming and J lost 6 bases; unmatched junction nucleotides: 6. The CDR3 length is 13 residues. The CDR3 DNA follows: TGTGCCAGCCGGGGACAGGGGGTGGTCGAGCAGTACTTC. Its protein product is CASRGQGVVEQYF.

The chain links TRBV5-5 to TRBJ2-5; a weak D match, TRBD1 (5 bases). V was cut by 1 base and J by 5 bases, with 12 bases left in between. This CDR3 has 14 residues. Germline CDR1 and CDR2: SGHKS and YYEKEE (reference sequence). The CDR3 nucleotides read TGTGCCAGCAGCTTGTCGTCAGGGTGGGAGACCCAGTACTTC. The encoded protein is CASSLSSGWETQYF.

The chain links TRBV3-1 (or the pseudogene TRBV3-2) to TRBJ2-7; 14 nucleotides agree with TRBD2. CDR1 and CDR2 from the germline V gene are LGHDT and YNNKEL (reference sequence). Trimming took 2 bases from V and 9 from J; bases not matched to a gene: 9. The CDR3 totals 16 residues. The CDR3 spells CASSQRLAGGTLGQYF. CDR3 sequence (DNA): TGTGCCAGCAGCCAAAGACTAGCGGGGGGGACTTTGGGGCAGTACTTC.

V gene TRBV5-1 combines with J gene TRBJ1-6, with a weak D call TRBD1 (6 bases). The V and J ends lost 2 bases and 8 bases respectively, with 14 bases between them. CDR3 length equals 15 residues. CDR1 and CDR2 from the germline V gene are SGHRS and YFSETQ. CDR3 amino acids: CASSFGQGIDSPLHF. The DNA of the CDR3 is TGCGCCAGCAGCTTCGGTCAGGGGATTGATTCACCCCTCCACTTT.